This TCR beta chain was identified during a study of breast tumors, draining lymph nodes, adjacent tissues. Findings and caveats of the study: Tumor repertoires ranked between lymph nodes and nontumor tissue in diversity, with V and J gene preferences. That most tumor T cells come from lymph nodes remained unproven.

This clonotype was counted a single time. Its antigen remains unknown. This sequence may be a read error, since a much larger clone differs from it by one base. TCRdb fed the multiplex PCR reads into MiXCR, producing one record per CDR3 protein. The table lists some 170,000 distinct CDR3 sequences, 25% to 40% of them singletons. Axillary draining lymph nodes of breast cancer patients supplied the node samples. Sequencing was performed on axillary lymph node tissue. The source is a female donor with breast cancer. Some clones in this sample may be carry-over from other donors' samples.

The CDR3 bases are TGTGCCAGCTCACCATCGACAGCCTATTACGAGCAGTACTTC. Amino acids: CASSPSTAYYEQYF. The gene calls are TRBV18 and TRBJ2-7, with D tentatively TRBD1 (5 bases). Germline CDR1 KGHSH, CDR2 LQKENI. Deletions cut 2 bases from V and 4 bases from J, with 12 bases between. This CDR3 is 14 amino acids long. The full variable domain, with the rest looked up from reference TRBV18 and TRBJ2-7, is NAGVMQNPRHLVRRRGQEARLRCSPMKGHSHVYWYRQLPEEGLKFMVYLQKENIIDESGMPKERFSAEFPKEGPSILRIQQVVRGDSAAYFCASSPSTAYYEQYFGPGTRLTVT.